This is a list of T cell receptor beta chains from one sample in a study of regulatory T cells in long-lasting Graves disease. Each CDR3 protein is one row after TCRdb ran MiXCR on the multiplex PCR reads. The data show about 400,000 distinct CDR3 sequences, 15% to 20% seen once. The same specimen was also included in a second study, on T cells in Graves' hyperthyroidism and ophthalmopathy.

The sample in question was peripheral blood mononuclear cells (PBMCs), obtained at new diagnosis, from a patient treated with antithyroid drugs. Receptor source: a young woman with Graves disease. Both conserved end residues are part of each CDR3. The listing skips clone size in some rows; elsewhere it reads once, few, many or a size class.

clone_size v_call cdr3_aa
many TRBV27 CASSLADNRPTDTQYF
- TRBV5-4 CASSPRRNEQFF
- TRBV29-1 CSVANSGDTIYF
many TRBV7-8 CASSLSGQGAPRFF
- TRBV27 CASSFQGLLGNNEQFF
many TRBV6-1 CASRFNGVSGQYF
many TRBV5-6 CASSSKYRGLSLTEAFF
- TRBV10-3 CAISGIAGGQDTQYF
many TRBV3-1 CASSRDLEAFF
many TRBV9 CASSPGTDTYEQYF
few TRBV28 CASSSIRTGPGKLFF
- TRBV19 CAAGRGVFGYTF
many TRBV18 CASSPEHSNQPQHF
many TRBV20-1 CSASRLAGGDEQFF
many TRBV6-1 CASSYGTGGYTEAFF
- TRBV28 CASKRTSTRELFF
- TRBV10-3 CAIRRAGNPNSGNTIYF
few TRBV3-1 CASSQGLAGGPSTDTQYF
many TRBV20-1 CSARVGPDYGYTF
many TRBV20-1 CSAGTRNRVTKEKLFF
many TRBV5-1 CASTSGQGDYGYTF
few TRBV6-5 CASSYGTGNYGYTF